This T cell receptor (beta chain) was identified during a study of T cell responses to AZD1222 COVID-19 vaccine. Study outcomes and limitations: Among AZD1222 vaccinees, only five or six were seropositive at baseline. Donors in the cohort were predominantly white British and more often female, and clonal diversity was possibly underestimated.

Trimming took off 8 bases at V and 5 bases at J, with 11 bases between the two ends. In germline, CDR1 is MNHEY, CDR2 SVGAGI. The CDR3 totals 12 residues. The method was immunoSEQ multiplex PCR; TCRdb's version includes in-frame clones alone and lacks a portion of them. This table has roughly 100,000 clones, roughly 90% appearing once. Concerning this clone itself: Antigen specificity is unknown.

This material consisted of peripheral blood, taken on day 0 of AZD1222 vaccination. This TCR was recovered from an adult in good health. The J gene is TRBJ2-3, the V gene TRBV6-5, with D uncertain. CDR3 sequence (DNA): TGTGCCAGCCGGGCTATTGTAGATACGCAGTATTTT. Protein: CASRAIVDTQYF.